This TCR beta chain was sequenced during a study of T cell responses to AZD1222 COVID-19 vaccine. Notes on the study in general: The study sampled repertoires only after the peak T cell response.

Per the germline V gene, CDR1 is KGHSH and CDR2 is LQKENI. There are 14 residues in the CDR3. Trimming took 4 bases from V and 1 from J, leaving 11 bases between them. This clone is a singleton in its sample. Its antigen is unknown. Produced via immunoSEQ multiplex PCR; TCRdb's table is partial and in-frame only. The sample has nearly 200,000 clones; under 95% are singletons. The chain joins TRBV18 to TRBJ2-7, with D possibly being TRBD2 (6 bases). The starting material was peripheral blood, obtained 28 days after the second AZD1222 dose. The sequence was obtained from an adult who received the AZD1222 COVID-19 vaccine. CDR3 sequence: CASSLDGLSYEQYF. The CDR3 DNA reads as TGTGCCAGCTCACTGGACGGACTATCCTACGAGCAGTACTTC.